The text below deals with one T cell receptor beta chain. TCRdb called the 5' RACE reads again in MiXCR, with one record for every CDR3 protein. The table lists roughly 560,000 distinct CDR3 sequences, about a fifth of them singletons, with around 13% in the top ten. From germline, CDR1 is SGHNT and CDR2 YYREEE (reference sequence). The CDR3 is 15 residues long. Trimming cost V 2 bases and J 3 bases, with 14 bases left between them. The sample is drawn from a study of T-cell memory formation after mild COVID-19. The chain employs TRBV5-4 and TRBJ1-1, with D unclear. Source material: PBMCs or a T cell subset sorted from them (not recorded which). The clonotype was recovered from an adult woman who had mild COVID-19 (a few samples of this study predate the infection). Cell type and time point are not known. The CDR3 sequence is CASSLAQGRDTEAFF. CDR3 DNA: TGTGCCAGCAGCTTAGCGCAAGGGCGGGACACTGAAGCTTTCTTT. Full variable domain (rest looked up from reference TRBV5-4 and TRBJ1-1): ETGVTQSPTHLIKTRGQQVTLRCSSQSGHNTVSWYQQALGQGPQFIFQYYREEENGRGNFPPRFSGLQFPNYSSELNVNALELDDSALYLCASSLAQGRDTEAFFGQGTRLTVV.